These 27 T cell receptor beta chains were all obtained from the same sample, sequenced in a study of control samples from healthy donors and cancer patients. Method: immunoSEQ multiplex PCR; TCRdb's copy keeps in-frame clones and lacks some. Here the sample spans 110,000 or so clones, about nine tenths being singletons. Sequencing was performed on blood. The receptors were gathered from a human donor in good health. The donor label of this sample is uncertain.

The V gene is TRBV5-1, the J gene TRBJ1-5, with TRBD1 matching over 8 bases. Per the germline V gene, CDR1 is SGHRS and CDR2 is YFSETQ. The CDR3 totals 16 residues. The V gene end was trimmed by 4 bases and the J gene end by 3 bases; junction bases not matched to a gene: 9. In nucleotides, the CDR3 is TGCGCCAGCAGCATTCCGGACAGGGAAGACAATCAGCCCCAGCATTTT. Translated: CASSIPDREDNQPQHF.

The chain uses TRBV27 and TRBJ2-2; 8 bases match TRBD1. This CDR3 is built from 17 residues. With 6 bases clipped from V and 1 base from J, the junction kept 10 bases outside the gene matches. Germline V gives CDR1 MNHEY, CDR2 SMNVEV (reference sequence). The CDR3 sequence is CASRFWPGTGNTGELFF. The CDR3 DNA reads as TGTGCCAGCAGGTTTTGGCCCGGGACAGGGAACACCGGGGAGCTGTTTTTT.

The V call is TRBV19, the J call TRBJ1-1, with D perhaps matching TRBD1 (5 bases). There are 13 residues in the CDR3. V lost 6 bases, J lost 5 bases, and 13 bases lay in between. Germline values: CDR1 LNHDA, CDR2 SQIVND (reference sequence). The DNA of the CDR3 is TGTGCCAGTAGCAAGCAGGGTGGTACTGAAGCTTTCTTT. This translates into CASSKQGGTEAFF.

V usage is TRBV5-5 and J usage is TRBJ1-1, with TRBD1 as a possible D gene (6 bases). The V end was cut by 0 bases, the J end by 5 bases, with 11 bases between. Germline-derived CDR1 and CDR2 are SGHKS and YYEKEE (reference sequence). This CDR3 spans 14 amino acids. The DNA for the CDR3 is TGTGCCAGCAGCTTGGCAGGGGCCCGGACTGAAGCTTTCTTT. Translated, it gives CASSLAGARTEAFF.

This chain uses TRBV18 with TRBJ1-1, with a weak D call TRBD1 (5 bases). The CDR3 extends over 14 amino acids. Germline V gives CDR1 KGHSH, CDR2 LQKENI. V lost 2 bases and J lost 4, with 11 bases in between. The CDR3 DNA follows: TGTGCCAGCTCACCATTTCCTGACAGCACTGAAGCTTTCTTT. It codes for CASSPFPDSTEAFF. Complete variable domain (other parts from reference TRBV18 and TRBJ1-1): NAGVMQNPRHLVRRRGQEARLRCSPMKGHSHVYWYRQLPEEGLKFMVYLQKENIIDESGMPKERFSAEFPKEGPSILRIQQVVRGDSAAYFCASSPFPDSTEAFFGQGTRLTVV.

V and J are TRBV18 and TRBJ2-1, with 7 nucleotides matching TRBD1. The CDR3 length is 17 residues. CDR1 is KGHSH, CDR2 LQKENI, per germline. V gave up 2 bases and J gave up 3 bases; unmatched junction bases: 10. CDR3: CASSPDRATWGYNEQFF. CDR3 in DNA: TGTGCCAGCTCACCAGACAGGGCAACCTGGGGCTACAATGAGCAGTTCTTC.

This chain connects TRBV6-6 to TRBJ1-5; TRBD1 might be the D (5 bases). Trimming removed 2 bases from V and 6 bases from J, with 14 bases in between. In germline, CDR1 is MNHNY, CDR2 SVGAGI (reference sequence). This CDR3 has 15 amino acids. The CDR3 sequence: CASSYGGTSRQPQHF. In DNA form, the CDR3 reads TGTGCCAGCAGTTACGGGGGGACTTCGCGTCAGCCCCAGCATTTT.

The rearrangement uses TRBV27 and TRBJ2-1; D gene uncertain. V lost 4 bases, J lost 3 bases, and 7 bases lay in between. CDR3 length equals 13 residues. Germline V lookup: CDR1 MNHEY, CDR2 SMNVEV (reference sequence). In DNA, the CDR3 is TGTGCCAGCAGTTACCCAGGCTACAATGAGCAGTTCTTC. Its protein is CASSYPGYNEQFF.

V gene TRBV24-1 combines with J gene TRBJ2-3; 10 positions agree with TRBD2. Germline V lookup: CDR1 KGHDR, CDR2 SFDVKD. The trim removed 10 bases at V and 6 bases at J, leaving 9 bases unmatched. The CDR3 loop spans 14 amino acids. The CDR3 spells CATMSGGAGDTQYF. DNA of the CDR3: TGTGCCACTATGAGCGGGGGGGCCGGTGATACGCAGTATTTT.

This clone was counted once. The chain couples TRBV30 to TRBJ1-1, with D perhaps matching TRBD1 (5 bases). In germline, CDR1 is GTSNPN, CDR2 SVGIG (reference sequence). Trimming removed 2 bases at V and 5 bases at J, with 12 bases between. CDR3 length: 13 amino acids. This CDR3 is CAWSNKGRTEAFF. CDR3 sequence (DNA): TGTGCCTGGAGTAATAAGGGGCGGACTGAAGCTTTCTTT.

The rearrangement uses TRBV30 and TRBJ1-2, with D tentatively TRBD1 (5 bases). Germline V gene data show CDR1 as GTSNPN and CDR2 as SVGIG (reference sequence). CDR3 size: 12 residues. V was pared by 8 bases and J by 1 base, with 11 bases between. CDR3 region: CALDTRNYGYTF. The CDR3 nucleotides read TGTGCCCTGGACACCCGTAACTATGGCTACACCTTC.

The rearrangement uses TRBV30 and TRBJ1-2; D may be TRBD1 (5 bases). Per the germline V gene, CDR1 is GTSNPN and CDR2 is SVGIG (reference sequence). The CDR3 sequence is 15 residues long. Between the trimmed V and J ends, which lost 7 bases and 0 bases, there was a span of 18 bases. The CDR3 sequence is CASPTSTAANYGYTF. The DNA of the CDR3 is TGTGCCTCCCCCACATCGACAGCAGCTAACTATGGCTACACCTTC. The full variable domain, with the rest looked up from reference TRBV30 and TRBJ1-2, is SQTIHQWPATLVQPVGSPLSLECTVEGTSNPNLYWYRQAAGRGLQLLFYSVGIGQISSEVPQNLSASRPQDRQFILSSKKLLLSDSGFYLCASPTSTAANYGYTFGSGTRLTVV.

The chain combines TRBV9 with TRBJ1-2; 7 nucleotides agree with TRBD1. Trimming cost V 5 bases and J 5 bases; bases outside gene matches: 6. CDR1 is SGDLS and CDR2 is YYNGEE in the germline V gene. CDR3 length equals 13 residues. The CDR3 here is CASSYPGQYGYTF. Here the CDR3 DNA reads TGTGCCAGCAGTTATCCGGGACAGTATGGCTACACCTTC. Drawing the rest from reference TRBV9 and TRBJ1-2, the complete variable domain is DSGVTQTPKHLITATGQRVTLRCSPRSGDLSVYWYQQSLDQGLQFLIQYYNGEERAKGNILERFSAQQFPDLHSELNLSSLELGDSALYFCASSYPGQYGYTFGSGTRLTVV.

J is TRBJ2-3 and V is TRBV12-5; tentatively, D is TRBD1 (6 bases). The germline V gene encodes CDR1 LGHNT and CDR2 FRNRAP. The CDR3 length is 13 residues. As DNA, the CDR3 is TGTGCCAGCCTCAGGGGATCCACAGATACGCAGTATTTT. Its translation is CASLRGSTDTQYF.

The chain links TRBV5-4 to TRBJ2-7; 7 bases are shared with TRBD1. In germline, CDR1 is SGHNT, CDR2 YYREEE (reference sequence). V gave up 4 bases and J gave up 1 base; unmatched junction bases: 14. The CDR3 is 17 amino acids. This CDR3 is CASSPGREQGTSYEQYF. For the CDR3, the DNA is TGTGCCAGCAGCCCCGGGCGAGAACAGGGGACGTCCTACGAGCAGTACTTC.

J is TRBJ1-4 and V is TRBV28, with unresolved D. Trimming removed 3 bases at V and 0 bases at J, with 11 bases between. Germline V lookup: CDR1 MDHEN, CDR2 SYDVKM. This CDR3 region has 16 residues. The CDR3 DNA is TGTGCCAGCAGTTTGTCCAGTATAACAACTAATGAAAAACTGTTTTTT. It translates to CASSLSSITTNEKLFF.

This clone was found once. The rearrangement joins TRBV6-5 to TRBJ1-3, with D tentatively TRBD1 (5 bases). Germline V gene data show CDR1 as MNHEY and CDR2 as SVGAGI. The CDR3 has 14 amino acids. Trimming stripped 6 bases from V and 1 base from J, with 10 bases between. The DNA for the CDR3 is TGTGCCAGCAGGGGGGGGGAGTCTGGAAACACCATATATTTT. Its translation is CASRGGESGNTIYF.

The J gene is TRBJ2-7, the V gene TRBV3-1 (or the pseudogene TRBV3-2); D may match TRBD1 or TRBD2 (6 bases each). CDR3 size: 14 residues. Trimming took 4 bases from V and 6 from J, leaving 16 bases between them. Per the germline V gene, CDR1 is LGHDT and CDR2 is YNNKEL (reference sequence). CDR3 protein: CASSLGTRGLEQYF. DNA of the CDR3: TGTGCCAGCAGCCTCGGGACCCGGGGGCTCGAGCAGTACTTC.

J is TRBJ1-4 and V is TRBV3-1 (or the pseudogene TRBV3-2), with 7 bases lining up with TRBD1. CDR1 is LGHDT and CDR2 is YNNKEL in the germline V gene (reference sequence). J lost 7 bases, V lost 1 base, and 9 bases had no gene match. The CDR3 runs to 16 residues. CDR3 protein: CASSQGQGLGFEKLFF. As DNA, the CDR3 is TGTGCCAGCAGCCAAGGACAGGGTTTGGGATTTGAAAAACTGTTTTTT.

J is TRBJ2-6 and V is TRBV25-1; 7 nucleotides agree with TRBD1. This CDR3 spans 15 amino acids. J gave up 2 bases and V 5 bases, and 3 bases lay outside the gene matches. Germline V gene sequence: CDR1 MGHDK, CDR2 SYGVNS. CDR3 amino acids: CASSFDRAGANVLTF. The CDR3 DNA reads TGTGCCAGCAGTTTCGACAGGGCTGGGGCCAACGTCCTGACTTTC.

This clone has just one count. The chain recombines TRBV28 with TRBJ2-7; no firm D call. V was trimmed by 6 bases and J by 6 bases, leaving 18 bases between them. The CDR3 covers 14 residues. Germline CDR1 reads MDHEN; CDR2 reads SYDVKM. CDR3 coding DNA: TGTGCCAGCAGCACTGAGTTCCGCTTTCTCGAGCAGTACTTC. It encodes CASSTEFRFLEQYF.

V is TRBV10-3 and J is TRBJ1-5; 9 bases are a match to TRBD1. With V trimmed by 8 bases and J by 4 bases, 15 bases remained unmatched. Germline-derived CDR1 and CDR2 are ENHRY and SYGVKD. This CDR3 spans 17 amino acids. CDR3 protein: CAIGLTDRGIGNQPQHF. In nucleotides, the CDR3 is TGTGCCATCGGTCTCACGGACAGGGGCATAGGGAATCAGCCCCAGCATTTT.

The chain joins TRBV2 to TRBJ1-5, with D possibly being TRBD1 (5 bases). The germline gives CDR1 SNHLY, CDR2 FYNNEI. The V and J ends lost 6 bases and 4 bases respectively, with 13 bases between them. The CDR3 loop spans 14 amino acids. DNA of the CDR3: TGTGCCAGCAGGAACGAAGCAGGGAATCAGCCCCAGCATTTT. Residues: CASRNEAGNQPQHF.

V is TRBV9 and J is TRBJ2-2; D uncertain. Germline V gene sequence: CDR1 SGDLS, CDR2 YYNGEE. V shed 4 bases and J shed 2 bases, with 12 bases lying between them. This CDR3 spans 15 amino acids. The CDR3 loop is CASSLNIRNTGELFF. In nucleotides, the CDR3 is TGTGCCAGCAGCCTAAATATTAGAAACACCGGGGAGCTGTTTTTT.

The V gene is TRBV19, the J gene TRBJ2-7; 11 nucleotides match TRBD1. After removal of 4 bases from V and 3 bases from J, the junction contained 5 bases not matched to a gene. In germline, CDR1 is LNHDA, CDR2 SQIVND (reference sequence). The CDR3 has 15 residues. For the CDR3, the DNA is TGTGCCAGTAGTACAGGACAGGGGGCCGGCTACGAGCAGTACTTC. Encoded protein: CASSTGQGAGYEQYF. Full variable domain (missing parts from reference TRBV19 and TRBJ2-7): DGGITQSPKYLFRKEGQNVTLSCEQNLNHDAMYWYRQDPGQGLRLIYYSQIVNDFQKGDIAEGYSVSREKKESFPLTVTSAQKNPTAFYLCASSTGQGAGYEQYFGPGTRLTVT.

This chain connects TRBV10-1 to TRBJ1-5, with no clear D. Trimming stripped 3 bases from V and 9 bases from J, with 9 bases between. Germline CDR1 WNHNN, CDR2 SYGVQD (reference sequence). The length of the CDR3 is 12 residues. CDR3 bases: TGCGCCAGCAGTGACCCCGCGGGGCCCCAGCATTTT. Translated, it gives CASSDPAGPQHF.

This sequence joins TRBV16 and TRBJ1-1, with 7 bases identical to TRBD1. The CDR3 has 12 amino acids. With 4 bases clipped from V and 11 bases from J, the junction kept 7 bases outside the gene matches. Germline values: CDR1 KGHSY, CDR2 FQNENV. The CDR3 DNA is TGTGCCAGCAGCCCAGACAGGGTAGGGGCTTTCTTT. This gives the protein CASSPDRVGAFF.